This T cell receptor beta chain stems from a study of blood T cells in healthy people across ages. Study in general: Template switching recovered approximately one barcoded beta molecule for every two T cells.

This clonotype was picked up a small number of times. Its target is unknown. Overall study results and limits: PBMCs were not sorted, which prevented a conclusive comparison of naive versus antigen-experienced cells.

A sample-barcoded 5' primer and a J-beta primer mix were used in a second PCR of roughly 7 to 12 cycles. TCRdb re-analysed the 5' RACE reads in MiXCR, keeping a single row per CDR3 protein. The sample lists around 1,500,000 distinct CDR3 sequences, about 30% occurring once. The V gene lost 6 bases and the J gene lost 7 bases, with 15 bases spanning the gap. The CDR3 has 14 residues. The sequencing sample was made of blood. The chain combines TRBV12-3 or TRBV12-4 with TRBJ1-4; tentative D call: TRBD1 (6 bases). This sequence originates from a woman under 40 in good health. CDR3 in amino acids: CASSPTGLSEKLFF. The CDR3 nucleotides are TGTGCCAGCAGCCCGACAGGTTTAAGTGAAAAACTGTTTTTT.